The 4 T cell receptor beta chains listed next were all sequenced from one sample in a study of T-cell memory formation after mild COVID-19. From the 5' RACE reads, TCRdb called clonotypes with MiXCR, one entry per CDR3 protein. This sample has 400,000 to 500,000 distinct CDR3 sequences; about 19% occur once, and the top ten carry around 9.2%. The sequencing input was PBMCs or a T cell subset sorted from them (not recorded which). The receptors originated from an adult woman who had mild COVID-19 (a few samples of this study predate the infection). Cell type and time point are not known.

The chain uses TRBV30 and TRBJ2-2; 8 nucleotides align to TRBD2. V was pared by 0 bases and J by 4 bases, with 10 bases of the junction left unmatched. CDR3 length: 17 residues. Per germline, CDR1 GTSNPN and CDR2 SVGIG (reference sequence). The CDR3, as DNA: TGTGCCTGGAGTGTCCCAGGACTAGCAGACATCACCGGGGAGCTGTTTTTT. Encoded protein: CAWSVPGLADITGELFF.

The V gene is TRBV12-3 or TRBV12-4, the J gene TRBJ1-6; D gene unclear. CDR3 length: 14 amino acids. V dropped 1 base and J dropped 7 bases, with 8 bases sitting between them. The CDR3 DNA reads TGTGCCAGCAGTTTAGGTTCAGAGAATTCACCCCTCCACTTT. Translated, it gives CASSLGSENSPLHF.

For this clonotype: A much bigger clone sits one base away, suggesting this may be a read error. The genes are TRBV7-2 and TRBJ1-3, with 8 bases that match TRBD1. V shed 3 bases and J 0 bases; nucleotides not matched to a gene: 1. The CDR3 has 15 amino acids. Germline V gene data show CDR1 as SGHTA and CDR2 as FQGNSA. CDR3 DNA sequence: TGTGCCAGCAGCTTCACAGGGGGCTCTGGAAACACCATATATTTT. It encodes CASSFTGGSGNTIYF.

This rearrangement joins TRBV27 to TRBJ2-1, with D unclear. Germline values: CDR1 MNHEY, CDR2 SMNVEV (reference sequence). V was cut by 8 bases and J by 9 bases, with 11 bases left in between. This CDR3 contains 11 residues. CDR3 sequence (DNA): TGTGCCAGCGGCCTTTCGGGTGAGCAGTTCTTC. It codes for CASGLSGEQFF.